The T cell receptor (beta chain) under discussion was sequenced for a study of T cell changes during pregnancy in multiple sclerosis. Profiled with immunoSEQ multiplex PCR; TCRdb holds only in-frame clones, not every one. The data contain over 45,000 clones, nearly 95% of them singletons. J was trimmed by 5 bases and V by 6 bases; bases with no gene match: 7. The CDR3 totals 15 residues. Germline CDR1 reads SNHLY; CDR2 reads FYNNEI. This chain uses TRBV2 with TRBJ2-3; 11 nucleotides align to TRBD2. Sequences were derived from peripheral blood, sampled in the third trimester of pregnancy. This clonotype originated in a female donor with multiple sclerosis, enrolled in a pregnancy study. DNA for the CDR3: TGTGCCAGCAGACTCCTAGCGGGAGGTGTAGATACGCAGTATTTT. It codes for CASRLLAGGVDTQYF.